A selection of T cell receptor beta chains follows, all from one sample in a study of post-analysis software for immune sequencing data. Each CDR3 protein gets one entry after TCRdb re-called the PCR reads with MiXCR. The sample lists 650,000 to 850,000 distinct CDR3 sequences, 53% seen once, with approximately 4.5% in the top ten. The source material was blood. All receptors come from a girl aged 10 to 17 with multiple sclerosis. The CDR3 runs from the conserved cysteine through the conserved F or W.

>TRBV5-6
CASSTVEGGWDEQFF
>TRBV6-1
CASSPQGGRLAGGNEQFF
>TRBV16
CASSQSEYGYTF
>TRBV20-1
CSARSGTYSSYEQYF
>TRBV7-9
CASSPGTGDYGYTF
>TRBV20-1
CSASPGYSYEQYF
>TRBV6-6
CASSYNLAGGVKETQYF
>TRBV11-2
CASSWRGSSYNEQFF
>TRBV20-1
CSARQPGNEKLFF
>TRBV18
CASSPSGQYGYTF
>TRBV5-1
CASSLAWQGEKLFF
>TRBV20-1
CSARDRTGEYEQYF
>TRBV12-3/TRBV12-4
CASRDRAIHEQYF
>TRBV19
CASRWASKVSYNEQFF
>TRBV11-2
CASSLEGGSLGNEQFF
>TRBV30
CAWSGGGADQPQHF
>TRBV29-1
CSVENQRTADYGYTF
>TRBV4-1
CASSQAAGGQETQYF
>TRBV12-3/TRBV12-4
CASSLVTGANVLTF
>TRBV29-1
CSVWRGNNEQFF
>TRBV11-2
CASSFRTSGGAGEQFF
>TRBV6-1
CASLSGRNNEQFF
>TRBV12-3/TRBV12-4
CASSLRGLAGLNEQFF
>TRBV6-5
CASRNRGVRDTQYF
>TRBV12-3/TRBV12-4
CASRVTGGGSEAFF
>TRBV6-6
CPSSLQGSSYTF
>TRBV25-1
CATDRQGPSYEQYF
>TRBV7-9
CASSPGGGANYGYTF
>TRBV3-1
CASSPWLAGKTDTQYF
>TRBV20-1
CSATGTGYSVPGYTF
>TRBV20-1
CSARFGREDIQYF
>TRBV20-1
CSASPTSYEQYF
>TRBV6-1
CASTPLRWDTF